The 22 T cell receptor beta chains given below trace back to one sample, sequenced in a study of T cell repertoires in cytomegalovirus infection. TCRdb itself ran the reads through MiXCR, one entry per CDR3 protein. The table includes just under 300,000 distinct CDR3 sequences, about 9.1% detected once. The sample comprised PBMCs. These receptors all come from a human donor in good health (CMV status not recorded). Some clones in this sample may be carry-over from other donors' samples.

In this sample, this clonotype turned up many times. The rearrangement joins TRBV28 to TRBJ2-2, with a weak D call TRBD1 (6 bases). This CDR3 comprises 15 residues. V lost 8 bases and J lost 2, with 15 bases in between. The germline V gene encodes CDR1 MDHEN and CDR2 SYDVKM. For the CDR3, the DNA is TGTGCCAGCCTACCCGGGACACCTAACACCGGGGAGCTGTTTTTT. Encoded protein: CASLPGTPNTGELFF.

There are a few counts of this clonotype. The CDR3 bases are TGTGCCAGCAGTGACGGGTGGGATACGCAGTATTTT. As protein: CASSDGWDTQYF. V gene TRBV6-4 combines with J gene TRBJ2-3; D is uncertain. V lost 2 bases to trimming and J lost 6 bases, with 6 bases between them. CDR1 MRHNA and CDR2 SNTAGT come from the germline V gene. The CDR3 is made up of 12 amino acids.

Many counts were recorded for this clonotype. V usage is TRBV20-1 and J usage is TRBJ2-3; 8 bases are a match to TRBD2. J gave up 2 bases and V 8 bases, and 6 bases lay outside the gene matches. Germline V gene data show CDR1 as DFQATT and CDR2 as SNEGSKA (reference sequence). The length of the CDR3 is 13 residues. CDR3 protein: CSSGGGFTDTQYF. As DNA, the CDR3 is TGCAGTTCCGGCGGGGGGTTCACAGATACGCAGTATTTT.

This clonotype appeared many times. V gene TRBV7-9 combines with J gene TRBJ2-1; 7 bases are a match to TRBD1. Germline-derived CDR1 and CDR2 are SEHNR and FQNEAQ (reference sequence). Trimming at V came to 5 bases and at J to 7 bases, leaving 14 bases not matched to a gene. The CDR3 covers 16 residues. Written as DNA, the CDR3 is TGTGCCAGCAGCACCCGACAGGGAGAGCCCGGGAATGAGCAGTTCTTC. It codes for CASSTRQGEPGNEQFF. Full variable domain (rest looked up from reference TRBV7-9 and TRBJ2-1): DTGVSQNPRHKITKRGQNVTFRCDPISEHNRLYWYRQTLGQGPEFLTYFQNEAQLEKSRLLSDRFSAERPKGSFSTLEIQRTEQGDSAMYLCASSTRQGEPGNEQFFGPGTRLTVL.

The chain links TRBV4-3 to TRBJ2-1; maybe TRBD2 (6 bases). This CDR3 is built from 13 residues. Germline V gives CDR1 LGHNA, CDR2 YSLEER. The V and J ends lost 1 base and 10 bases respectively, with 11 bases between them. CDR3 amino acids: CASSQVGAGEQFF. The CDR3 DNA reads TGCGCCAGCAGCCAAGTCGGGGCGGGAGAGCAGTTCTTC.

The gene calls are TRBV7-2 and TRBJ2-7, with 8 bases aligning to TRBD1. Germline V gene sequence: CDR1 SGHTA, CDR2 FQGNSA. Germline trimming cut 5 bases from V and 2 bases from J; bases unmatched to any gene: 5. This CDR3 is 14 amino acids long. CDR3 protein: CASSRGQGAYEQYV. CDR3 sequence (DNA): TGTGCCAGCAGCCGTGGACAGGGAGCCTACGAGCAGTACGTC.

This clonotype was detected ten times or more. The chain employs TRBV7-2 and TRBJ2-2, with unresolved D. This CDR3 is 15 amino acids long. The germline CDR1 and CDR2 sequences are SGHTA and FQGNSA. V dropped 3 bases and J dropped 0 bases, with 8 bases sitting between them. Here the CDR3 DNA reads TGTGCCAGCAGCTTGAGGCAGTCGAACACCGGGGAGCTGTTTTTT. It specifies CASSLRQSNTGELFF.

This clonotype was recorded many times. The CDR3 DNA follows: TGTGCCAGCAGTTTAGGGGGGTACTCCTACAATGAGCAGTTCTTC. Translating gives CASSLGGYSYNEQFF. The V and J genes are TRBV12-3 or TRBV12-4 and TRBJ2-1, with D perhaps matching TRBD1 or TRBD2 (5 bases each). Trimming took 1 base from V and 0 from J, leaving 7 bases between them. CDR3 length: 15 residues.

This clonotype came up many times. The chain couples TRBV12-3 or TRBV12-4 to TRBJ1-1, with 7 bases identical to TRBD1. The trim removed 5 bases at V and 6 bases at J, leaving 6 bases unmatched. This CDR3 is 13 amino acids long. In nucleotides, the CDR3 is TGTGCCAGCAGTCCCCCCACAGGGGCTGAAGCTTTCTTT. Encoded protein: CASSPPTGAEAFF.

This clonotype occurred a few times. The V call is TRBV29-1, the J call TRBJ2-1; 11 bases match TRBD2. V lost 1 base and J lost 1; bases outside the gene matches: 0. The CDR3 totals 15 residues. Germline-derived CDR1 and CDR2 are SQVTM and ANQGSEA. CDR3 sequence reads: CSVEGLAGSYNEQFF. The CDR3 DNA follows: TGCAGCGTTGAAGGACTAGCGGGATCCTACAATGAGCAGTTCTTC.

This clonotype turned up a few times. The chain links TRBV29-1 to TRBJ1-4, with 7 bases identical to TRBD1. J was trimmed by 8 bases and V by 7 bases; bases with no gene match: 4. CDR3 length: 11 amino acids. Germline CDR1 and CDR2: SQVTM and ANQGSEA. DNA for the CDR3: TGCAGCGCTAGACAGGGAGAAAAACTGTTTTTT. Its protein product is CSARQGEKLFF.

This clonotype was seen many times. This chain connects TRBV12-3 or TRBV12-4 to TRBJ2-2, with D possibly TRBD2 on 5 matching bases. This CDR3 region has 13 residues. V was pared by 8 bases and J by 3 bases, with 10 bases between. In DNA, the CDR3 is TGTGCCAGCCACCCGGGATACACCGGGGAGCTGTTTTTT. Translating it yields CASHPGYTGELFF.

This clonotype was counted at least ten times. The chain recombines TRBV7-6 with TRBJ2-3, with D unresolved. The CDR3 has 15 residues. Looked up from germline, CDR1 is SGHVS and CDR2 is FNYEAQ. V lost 4 bases and J lost 2, with 13 bases in between. The CDR3 sequence: CASSSTPLPTDTQYF. In nucleotides, the CDR3 is TGTGCCAGCAGCTCGACACCTCTCCCCACAGATACGCAGTATTTT.

This clonotype showed up many times. The rearrangement joins TRBV28 to TRBJ1-1; D is ambiguous. CDR1 is MDHEN and CDR2 is SYDVKM in the germline V gene. The V and J ends lost 2 bases and 1 base respectively, with 14 bases between them. CDR3 length: 16 residues. The CDR3 here is CASSLVYGRGNTEAFF. The CDR3 DNA reads TGTGCCAGCAGTTTAGTTTATGGCCGGGGGAACACTGAAGCTTTCTTT.

The chain joins TRBV19 to TRBJ2-1; TRBD1 matches 7 bases. Germline lookup yields CDR1 LNHDA and CDR2 SQIVND (reference sequence). V lost 5 bases to trimming and J lost 6 bases; unmatched junction nucleotides: 7. The CDR3 is 14 residues long. CDR3 protein: CASSPTGWSNEQFF. The CDR3 bases are TGTGCCAGTAGTCCGACAGGGTGGAGCAATGAGCAGTTCTTC. Supplemented by reference TRBV19 and TRBJ2-1, the full variable domain reads DGGITQSPKYLFRKEGQNVTLSCEQNLNHDAMYWYRQDPGQGLRLIYYSQIVNDFQKGDIAEGYSVSREKKESFPLTVTSAQKNPTAFYLCASSPTGWSNEQFFGPGTRLTVL.

This clonotype was detected many times. The rearrangement uses TRBV29-1 and TRBJ2-2; D perhaps matches TRBD2 (7 bases). The CDR3 covers 16 residues. CDR1 and CDR2 (germline): SQVTM, ANQGSEA. Trimming cost V 4 bases and J 1 base, with 16 bases left between them. Here the CDR3 reads CSVGSAGARNTGELFF. The CDR3 coding sequence is TGCAGCGTTGGATCGGCGGGGGCTCGGAACACCGGGGAGCTGTTTTTT.

This clonotype was counted ten times or more. The chain links TRBV10-3 to TRBJ1-2, with 9 bases that match TRBD1. V trimming: 7 bases; J trimming: 5 bases; junction bases outside the gene matches: 8. Germline CDR1 is ENHRY and CDR2 is SYGVKD. This CDR3 region has 14 residues. CDR3 nucleotides: TGTGCCATCACCGAGGACAGGGGTAGTTATGGCTACACCTTC. Its translation: CAITEDRGSYGYTF.

This clonotype was counted only a few times. The V and J genes are TRBV27 and TRBJ1-2, with 7 bases matching TRBD1. CDR3 length: 15 amino acids. Germline V lookup: CDR1 MNHEY, CDR2 SMNVEV (reference sequence). J lost 2 bases, V lost 2 bases, and 5 bases had no gene match. The CDR3: CASSLKTGLNYGYTF. CDR3 sequence (DNA): TGTGCCAGCAGTTTAAAGACAGGGCTCAACTATGGCTACACCTTC.

At least ten counts were recorded for this clonotype. The rearrangement joins TRBV2 to TRBJ1-6; TRBD1 aligns across 8 bases. Germline V gene data show CDR1 as SNHLY and CDR2 as FYNNEI. The CDR3 covers 13 residues. Trimming removed 8 bases from V and 8 bases from J; junction bases left unmatched: 5. This CDR3 reads CASSGQVYSPLHF. CDR3 nucleotide sequence: TGTGCCAGCTCGGGACAGGTGTATTCACCCCTCCACTTT.

The chain employs TRBV28 and TRBJ1-2, with D uncertain. Between the trimmed V and J ends, which lost 5 bases and 4 bases, there was a span of 14 bases. The CDR3 has 14 amino acids. The germline CDR1 and CDR2 sequences are MDHEN and SYDVKM. The CDR3 sequence: CASSHGGNGYGYTF. The CDR3 DNA is TGTGCCAGCAGTCATGGTGGGAACGGCTATGGCTACACCTTC.

This clonotype was counted ten times or more. The chain combines TRBV23-1 with TRBJ2-7; D ambiguous. TRBV23-1 is noted as an ORF with a role that remains uncertain. Trimming took off 4 bases at V and 6 bases at J, with 16 bases between the two ends. The CDR3 is made up of 14 amino acids. The CDR3 loop is CASSRRVPRREQYV. The CDR3 DNA follows: TGCGCCAGCAGTCGCCGAGTACCGAGGCGCGAGCAGTACGTC.

In this sample, this clonotype turned up many times. The genes are TRBV2 and TRBJ2-1; D perhaps matches TRBD1 (6 bases). This CDR3 is 16 amino acids long. The germline V and J ends were trimmed by 3 bases and 1 base, with 13 bases remaining between them. Germline lookup yields CDR1 SNHLY and CDR2 FYNNEI. The CDR3: CASSDWRQGSYNEQFF. The CDR3 DNA sequence: TGTGCCAGCAGTGATTGGCGTCAGGGGTCCTACAATGAGCAGTTCTTC.